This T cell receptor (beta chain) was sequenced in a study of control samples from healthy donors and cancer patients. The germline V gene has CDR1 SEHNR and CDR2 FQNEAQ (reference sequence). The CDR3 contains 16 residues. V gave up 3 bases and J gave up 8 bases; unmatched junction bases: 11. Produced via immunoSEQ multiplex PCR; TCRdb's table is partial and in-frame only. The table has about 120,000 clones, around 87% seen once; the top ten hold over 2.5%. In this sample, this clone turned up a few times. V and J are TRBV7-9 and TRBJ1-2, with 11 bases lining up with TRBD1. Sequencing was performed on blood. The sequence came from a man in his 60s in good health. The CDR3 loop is CASSFRLDRGLWGYTF. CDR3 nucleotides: TGTGCCAGCAGCTTTAGGTTGGACAGGGGGCTTTGGGGCTACACCTTC.